Listed here are 3 T cell receptor beta chains from one sample, sequenced in a study of regulatory T cells in long-lasting Graves disease. As for time point: newly diagnosed GD, antithyroid drugs for less than 3 months. From PBMCs, RNA was extracted and then used to make the TCR library. Library construction for TCR beta used iRepertoire HTBI primers and Arm-PCR of CDR3 regions. From the multiplex PCR reads, TCRdb called clonotypes with MiXCR, one entry per CDR3 protein. The sample includes about 470,000 distinct CDR3 sequences, 15% of them seen just once. These data also formed part of another study, on T cells in Graves' hyperthyroidism and ophthalmopathy.

The source was peripheral blood mononuclear cells (PBMCs), collected at new diagnosis, from a patient treated with antithyroid drugs. These receptors originate from a woman in her twenties or thirties with Graves disease.

The table lists this clonotype with many counts. The J gene is TRBJ2-5, the V gene TRBV5-6, with D possibly matching TRBD2 (5 bases). V lost 2 bases, J lost 2 bases, and 19 bases lay in between. Looked up from germline, CDR1 is SGHDT and CDR2 is YYEEEE. This CDR3 has 17 amino acids. The CDR3 loop is CASSLREELWRQETQYF. The DNA of the CDR3 is TGTGCCAGCAGCTTACGGGAAGAGCTATGGCGTCAAGAGACCCAGTACTTC.

There are many counts of this clonotype. V gene TRBV10-3 combines with J gene TRBJ1-1; TRBD1 matches at 7 bases. The CDR3 runs 15 residues. The V gene end was trimmed by 1 base and the J gene end by 1 base; junction bases not matched to a gene: 3. Germline loops: CDR1 ENHRY, CDR2 SYGVKD. The CDR3 is CAISELGTANTEAFF. CDR3 DNA: TGTGCCATCAGTGAGTTAGGGACAGCGAACACTGAAGCTTTCTTT.

This clonotype was detected a few times. The CDR3 is CSARVSQETQYF. DNA of the CDR3: TGCAGTGCTAGAGTTAGCCAAGAGACCCAGTACTTC. The chain carries TRBV20-1 and TRBJ2-5; D call uncertain. The CDR3 length is 12 residues. V lost 1 base and J lost 1, with 4 bases in between. Germline assignment: CDR1 DFQATT and CDR2 SNEGSKA (reference sequence).